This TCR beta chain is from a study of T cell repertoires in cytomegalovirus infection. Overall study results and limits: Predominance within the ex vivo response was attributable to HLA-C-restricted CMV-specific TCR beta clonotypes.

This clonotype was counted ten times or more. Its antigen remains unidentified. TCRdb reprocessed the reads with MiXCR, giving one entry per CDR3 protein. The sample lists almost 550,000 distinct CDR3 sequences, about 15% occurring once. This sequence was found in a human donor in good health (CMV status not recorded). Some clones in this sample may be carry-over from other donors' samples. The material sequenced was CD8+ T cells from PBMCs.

The CDR3 DNA follows: TGTGCCAGCAGCTTAGCGCAGGGATATGAAGCTTTCTTT. Its protein product is CASSLAQGYEAFF. The chain recombines TRBV7-2 with TRBJ1-1; perhaps TRBD1 as D (5 bases). There are 13 residues in the CDR3. Germline CDR1 and CDR2: SGHTA and FQGNSA. V was clipped by 0 bases and J by 7 bases, with 9 bases between them.